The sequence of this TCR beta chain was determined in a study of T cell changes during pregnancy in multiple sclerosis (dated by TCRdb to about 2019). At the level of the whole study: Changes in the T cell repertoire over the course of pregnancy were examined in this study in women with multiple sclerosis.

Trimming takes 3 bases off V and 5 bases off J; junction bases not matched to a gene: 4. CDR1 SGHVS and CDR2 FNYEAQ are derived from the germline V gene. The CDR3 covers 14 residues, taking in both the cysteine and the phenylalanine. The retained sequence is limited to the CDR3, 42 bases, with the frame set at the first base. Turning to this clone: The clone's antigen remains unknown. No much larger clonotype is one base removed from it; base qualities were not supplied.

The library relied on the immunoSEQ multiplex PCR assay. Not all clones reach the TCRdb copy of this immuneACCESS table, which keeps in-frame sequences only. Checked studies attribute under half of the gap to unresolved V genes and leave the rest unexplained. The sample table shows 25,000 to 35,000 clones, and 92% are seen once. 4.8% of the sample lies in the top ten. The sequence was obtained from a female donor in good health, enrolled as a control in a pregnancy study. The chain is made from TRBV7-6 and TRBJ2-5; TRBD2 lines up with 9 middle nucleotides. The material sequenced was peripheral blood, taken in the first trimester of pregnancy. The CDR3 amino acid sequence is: CASSFGGRDETQYF. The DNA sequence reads TGTGCCAGCAGCTTCGGCGGGAGGGATGAGACCCAGTACTTC.